This T cell receptor beta chain originates from a study of blood T cell repertoires in COVID-19. The overall study: In each case, the material was cDNA or gDNA derived from T cells, B-cell-depleted T cells, or PBMCs.

In the authors' workflow: Reference gene primer amplification gave nucleated cell count estimates. The method was immunoSEQ multiplex PCR; TCRdb's version includes in-frame clones alone and lacks a portion of them. The V and J calls and clone size were taken over from that table, and D and trimming were inferred from the DNA. The table shows around 140,000 clones, with about nine tenths occurring only once. Participants were placed into cohorts based on the clinical history they reported. Germline V gene data show CDR1 as SGHTA and CDR2 as FQGNSA. This CDR3 contains 16 residues. V lost 3 bases and J lost 2, with 16 bases in between.

Specimen: PBMCs or T cells enriched from blood (not recorded which). The chain couples TRBV7-2 to TRBJ2-5, with D tentatively TRBD2 (7 bases). The TCR was taken from a middle-aged woman who had been exposed to COVID-19. CDR3 in amino acids: CASSLGGAEGQETQYF. The CDR3 coding sequence is TGTGCCAGCAGCTTGGGGGGGGCAGAGGGGCAAGAGACCCAGTACTTC.